The 17 T cell receptor beta chains in this list originate from one sample, sequenced in a study of graft-versus-host responses after intestinal transplantation (dated by TCRdb to the early 2020s). The method was the immunoSEQ multiplex PCR assay. TCRdb stores this immuneACCESS table with in-frame sequences only. Part of the clones is absent; in the studies checked, under half of the shortfall reflects unresolved V genes, and no reason is known for the rest. The sample table lists just over 20,000 clones, approximately 92% of them with a count of one. Under 6.5% of the sample lies in the top ten. The sample was PBMCs, taken 65 to 70 days after intestinal transplantation. These receptors originate from a human patient who received an intestinal transplant, so some T cells may come from the graft donor.

This chain joins TRBV9 and TRBJ2-6; D is tentatively TRBD1 or TRBD2 (7 bases each). The V gene's germline CDR1 is SGDLS and CDR2 YYNGEE. The V and J ends lost 3 bases and 0 bases respectively, with 19 bases between them. This CDR3 region has 19 residues. The CDR3 DNA reads TGTGCCAGCAGCGATTCCTTGACAGGGAGGGACTCTGGGGCCAACGTCCTGACTTTC. Amino acid sequence: CASSDSLTGRDSGANVLTF.

The chain couples TRBV11-2 to TRBJ2-1, with 7 bases that match TRBD1. After removal of 5 bases from V and 15 bases from J, the junction contained 13 bases not matched to a gene. The V gene's germline CDR1 is SGHAT and CDR2 FQNNGV. This CDR3 has 13 amino acids. The CDR3 sequence: CASSQWTGQGWFF. CDR3 nucleotide sequence: TGTGCCAGCAGCCAATGGACAGGCCAGGGGTGGTTCTTC.

The chain recombines TRBV2 with TRBJ2-2, with 8 bases that match TRBD1. The CDR3 is 15 residues long. Germline assignment: CDR1 SNHLY and CDR2 FYNNEI. V shed 7 bases, J shed 1 base, and the junction held 5 bases outside the gene matches. CDR3 nucleotides: TGTGCCAGCATCGAGGGACAGGTGAACACCGGGGAGCTGTTTTTT. As protein: CASIEGQVNTGELFF.

The chain links TRBV5-5 to TRBJ2-1; D is perhaps TRBD2 (6 bases). The germline V gene has CDR1 SGHKS and CDR2 YYEKEE (reference sequence). Trimming cost V 0 bases and J 15 bases, with 16 bases left between them. This CDR3 contains 13 residues. The chain's CDR3 is CASSLDPTSLRFF. For the CDR3, the DNA is TGTGCCAGCAGCTTGGATCCGACTAGTCTTCGGTTCTTC.

This chain joins TRBV6-4 and TRBJ2-3; weak D call: TRBD2 (6 bases). Germline V gene sequence: CDR1 MRHNA, CDR2 SNTAGT. The CDR3 consists of 16 residues. V lost 3 bases and J lost 1, with 14 bases in between. The CDR3 DNA reads as TGTGCCAGCAGTGAATTACCCGGGGAGGGCACAGATACGCAGTATTTT. It specifies CASSELPGEGTDTQYF.

This clone was found once. J is TRBJ2-3 and V is TRBV2, with TRBD2 matching over 9 bases. The CDR3 contains 16 residues. Germline CDR1 and CDR2: SNHLY and FYNNEI. The V segment lost 2 bases and the J segment 2 bases; nucleotides outside the gene matches: 5. The CDR3 here is CASSERASGDTDTQYF. As DNA, the CDR3 is TGTGCCAGCAGTGAAAGGGCTAGCGGGGACACAGATACGCAGTATTTT.

The chain uses TRBV5-4 and TRBJ2-7, with D tentatively TRBD2 (5 bases). Germline V CDR1 and CDR2: SGHNT, YYREEE (reference sequence). The CDR3 runs 13 residues. V lost 1 base, J lost 3 bases, and 8 bases lay in between. CDR3 sequence reads: CASSLSGFYEQYF. The DNA of the CDR3 is TGTGCCAGCAGCTTGTCGGGGTTCTACGAGCAGTACTTC.

In this sample, this clone turned up once. The chain links TRBV11-2 to TRBJ1-5; TRBD1 agrees at 7 bases. The CDR3 covers 13 residues. With 5 bases clipped from V and 5 bases from J, the junction kept 3 bases outside the gene matches. Germline loops: CDR1 SGHAT, CDR2 FQNNGV. In DNA, the CDR3 is TGTGCCAGCAGCCGCGACAGGGATCAGCCCCAGCATTTT. As protein: CASSRDRDQPQHF.

J is TRBJ2-2 and V is TRBV7-2, with 8 bases matching TRBD2. In germline, CDR1 is SGHTA, CDR2 FQGNSA. The CDR3 sequence is 15 residues long. V shed 5 bases and J 8 bases; nucleotides not matched to a gene: 10. CDR3 nucleotide sequence: TGTGCCAGCAGCCACCCTACGGGACTAGTAGGGGAGCTGTTTTTT. It specifies CASSHPTGLVGELFF.

The chain uses TRBV4-3 and TRBJ2-3; possible D gene TRBD1, 6 bases. CDR3 length equals 14 residues. Germline CDR1 LGHNA, CDR2 YSLEER. Trimming shortened V by 2 bases and J by 3 bases, and 9 bases separated the two germline ends. CDR3 residues: CASSQRTGTDTQYF. CDR3 coding DNA: TGCGCCAGCAGCCAACGAACAGGGACAGATACGCAGTATTTT.

The chain has TRBV6-4 and TRBJ2-1; the match to TRBD2 covers 10 bases. V was pared by 2 bases and J by 7 bases, with 5 bases of the junction left unmatched. The CDR3 spans 15 residues. Germline V gene lookup returns CDR1 MRHNA and CDR2 SNTAGT. The CDR3 spells CASSDAASGGNEQFF. As DNA, the CDR3 is TGTGCCAGCAGTGACGCGGCTAGCGGGGGAAATGAGCAGTTCTTC.

This clone showed up just once. Relative to the germline gene, one junction end is altered; a read error may explain this. The CDR3 bases are TGTGCCAGCAGACTACAGGGAGCGAATTCACCCCCCCACTTT. Translation: CASRLQGANSPPHF. The chain combines TRBV6-5 with TRBJ1-6, with TRBD1 as a possible D gene (6 bases). CDR1 is MNHEY and CDR2 is SVGAGI in the germline V gene. This CDR3 region has 14 residues.

This chain links TRBV18 with TRBJ2-3, with D perhaps being TRBD1 or TRBD2 (5 bases each). Germline CDR1 and CDR2: KGHSH and LQKENI. Deletions cut 2 bases from V and 4 bases from J, with 19 bases between. The length of the CDR3 is 17 residues. The CDR3 bases are TGTGCCAGCTCACCATTTATCGGGACCCCACAGGCAGATACGCAGTATTTT. Protein product: CASSPFIGTPQADTQYF.

The genes are TRBV27 and TRBJ2-7; 10 bases are a match to TRBD1. Per the germline V gene, CDR1 is MNHEY and CDR2 is SMNVEV (reference sequence). The CDR3 totals 14 residues. V shed 7 bases, J shed 5 bases, and the junction held 8 bases outside the gene matches. In DNA form, the CDR3 reads TGTGCCAGCACCGGACAGGGGGGGTACCACGAGCAGTACTTC. Encoded protein: CASTGQGGYHEQYF.

The chain combines TRBV30 with TRBJ1-2; 9 bases agree with TRBD1. Germline CDR1 and CDR2: GTSNPN and SVGIG (reference sequence). The CDR3 sequence is 12 residues long. V lost 0 bases and J lost 8; bases outside the gene matches: 1. The CDR3 region is CAWSVGTGGYTF. The CDR3 DNA follows: TGTGCCTGGAGTGTAGGGACAGGGGGCTACACCTTC.

This CDR3 reads CASTTLVGLVRDNEQFF. The DNA of the CDR3 is TGTGCCAGCACTACCCTGGTCGGCCTAGTCCGGGACAATGAGCAGTTCTTC. The rearrangement links TRBV2 to TRBJ2-1, with D unclear. Germline lookup yields CDR1 SNHLY and CDR2 FYNNEI. V was pared by 7 bases and J by 5 bases, with 24 bases between. The length of the CDR3 is 17 residues.

This chain joins TRBV29-1 and TRBJ1-3; D remains unclear. This CDR3 contains 12 residues. Germline CDR1 is SQVTM and CDR2 is ANQGSEA. The germline V and J ends were trimmed by 6 bases and 6 bases, with 12 bases remaining between them. This CDR3 reads CSVVGNQNTIYF. As DNA, the CDR3 is TGCAGCGTCGTAGGGAATCAAAACACCATATATTTT.